These 18 T cell receptor beta chains share one sample of origin, sequenced in a study of technical replicates of blood from a few donors. Repertoires were generated with immunoSEQ multiplex PCR, while TCRdb's copy carries only in-frame clones and drops some. Of 75,000 to 95,000 clones detected, about 93% appear once; the ten largest clones hold 0.25% to 0.35%. The sequencing input was T cells isolated from PBMCs. Receptors originate from a human donor in good health.

This chain links TRBV19 with TRBJ2-7, with TRBD1 identical over 8 bases. Germline CDR1 and CDR2: LNHDA and SQIVND (reference sequence). This CDR3 comprises 14 residues. The trim removed 8 bases at V and 1 base at J, leaving 7 bases unmatched. CDR3 region: CASSFGQGSYEQYF. CDR3 sequence (DNA): TGTGCCAGTTCGTTCGGACAGGGATCCTACGAGCAGTACTTC. The full variable domain, completed using reference TRBV19 and TRBJ2-7, is DGGITQSPKYLFRKEGQNVTLSCEQNLNHDAMYWYRQDPGQGLRLIYYSQIVNDFQKGDIAEGYSVSREKKESFPLTVTSAQKNPTAFYLCASSFGQGSYEQYFGPGTRLTVT.

This clone was counted a few times. The chain uses TRBV29-1 and TRBJ1-2, with 7 nucleotides matching TRBD1. V lost 3 bases, J lost 8 bases, and 9 bases stayed unmatched. Germline V gene lookup returns CDR1 SQVTM and CDR2 ANQGSEA. This CDR3 comprises 13 residues. CDR3 residues: CSVERRGHQGYTF. The CDR3 DNA sequence: TGCAGCGTTGAGCGGAGGGGGCATCAGGGCTACACCTTC.

The chain is built from TRBV4-1 and TRBJ1-4; D unclear. Germline V gene data show CDR1 as MGHRA and CDR2 as YSYEKL. Trimming shortened V by 1 base and J by 8 bases, and 20 bases separated the two germline ends. The CDR3 loop spans 17 amino acids. The CDR3 loop reads CASSQGPSGPGGEKLFF. CDR3 nucleotide sequence: TGCGCCAGCAGCCAAGGTCCGTCAGGCCCCGGTGGAGAAAAACTGTTTTTT.

This clone was seen once. The junction differs from germline at one of its ends, possibly a read error. This chain connects TRBV7-7 to TRBJ2-3, with 14 nucleotides matching TRBD2. The germline V gene encodes CDR1 SSHAT and CDR2 FNYEAQ (reference sequence). The CDR3 length is 16 residues. CDR3: CASSPGLAGAQDTQYF. As DNA, the CDR3 is TGTGCTAGCAGCCCGGGACTAGCGGGGGCACAAGATACGCAGTATTTT.

This clone came up once. V is TRBV6-5 and J is TRBJ2-1; 8 bases align to TRBD1. This CDR3 has 15 residues. J was trimmed by 0 bases and V by 4 bases; bases with no gene match: 2. Germline assignment: CDR1 MNHEY and CDR2 SVGAGI. The CDR3 nucleotides read TGTGCCAGCAGTTGGGACAGGTTCTCCTACAATGAGCAGTTCTTC. It is translated as CASSWDRFSYNEQFF.

The chain combines TRBV20-1 with TRBJ2-3; D perhaps matches TRBD2 (6 bases). Trimming cost V 2 bases and J 9 bases, with 9 bases left between them. This CDR3 has 11 residues. Germline CDR1 reads DFQATT; CDR2 reads SNEGSKA (reference sequence). The CDR3 is CSARRDSTQYF. Here the CDR3 DNA reads TGCAGTGCTAGACGGGACTCGACGCAGTATTTT.

The chain employs TRBV5-4 and TRBJ2-5; the match to TRBD2 covers 11 bases. The CDR3 is 16 residues long. Unmatched junction bases numbered 7, after V lost 2 bases and J lost 4 bases. Germline-derived CDR1 and CDR2 are SGHNT and YYREEE (reference sequence). In DNA, the CDR3 is TGTGCCAGCAGCTTCGAAACCGGGACTAGCGGAGAGACCCAGTACTTC. This sequence encodes CASSFETGTSGETQYF.

Remarks on this clone: One junction end disagrees with the germline gene, perhaps due to a read error. The chain joins TRBV7-7 to TRBJ2-5; TRBD2 matches at 8 bases. The CDR3 has 13 amino acids. Germline-derived CDR1 and CDR2 are SSHAT and FNYEAQ (reference sequence). CDR3 amino acids: CASSLPSGETQYF. The CDR3 bases are TGTGCTAGCAGCTTACCTAGCGGGGAGACCCAGTACTTC.

The chain recombines TRBV13 with TRBJ1-3, with D possibly being TRBD1 (6 bases). Germline V gives CDR1 PRHDT, CDR2 FYEKMQ (reference sequence). The CDR3 sequence is 14 residues long. Trimming removed 5 bases from V and 6 bases from J, with 14 bases in between. Here the CDR3 DNA reads TGTGCCAGCAGCCCGGACAGCTCAGAAAACACCATATATTTT. This translates into CASSPDSSENTIYF.

The chain recombines TRBV7-2 with TRBJ2-1, with D possibly TRBD2 on 5 matching bases. The CDR3 sequence is 18 residues long. Trimming removed 4 bases from V and 4 bases from J, with 23 bases in between. Germline V gene data show CDR1 as SGHTA and CDR2 as FQGNSA. The CDR3 region has the DNA TGTGCCAGCAGCTCGCCCCGTCGAGGCCGAGGGTCATACAATGAGCAGTTCTTC. Protein: CASSSPRRGRGSYNEQFF.

This sequence joins TRBV5-4 and TRBJ2-5; D perhaps matches TRBD2 (6 bases). Between the trimmed V and J ends, which lost 6 bases and 5 bases, there was a span of 17 bases. The length of the CDR3 is 14 residues. CDR1 and CDR2 from the germline V gene are SGHNT and YYREEE (reference sequence). CDR3 nucleotides: TGTGCCAGCAACTACGGAGGGCTAGGCGAGACCCAGTACTTC. Amino acid sequence: CASNYGGLGETQYF.

The chain has TRBV23-1 and TRBJ2-1; TRBD2 matches at 10 bases. TRBV23-1 is annotated as an ORF whose role is uncertain. The CDR3 loop spans 18 amino acids. The ends lost 0 bases at V and 0 bases at J; junction bases unmatched: 5. This CDR3 is CASSQSSSSGSSYNEQFF. In nucleotides, the CDR3 is TGCGCCAGCAGTCAATCTTCGTCTAGCGGGAGCTCCTACAATGAGCAGTTCTTC.

This clone was recorded once. DNA of the CDR3: TGTGCCAGCAGCCAAGATCGACTAGCGGCCACAGATACGCAGTATTTT. This sequence encodes CASSQDRLAATDTQYF. The rearrangement joins TRBV4-2 to TRBJ2-3, with 9 positions matching TRBD2. The length of the CDR3 is 16 residues. V trimming: 0 bases; J trimming: 2 bases; junction bases outside the gene matches: 3. CDR1 is LGHNA, CDR2 YNFKEQ, per germline.

This chain uses TRBV7-8 with TRBJ1-2; TRBD1 is a possible D gene (6 bases). The ends were cut back, 1 base at V and 4 bases at J, with 7 bases in the middle. Germline V CDR1 and CDR2: SGHVS, FQNEAQ. This CDR3 spans 13 amino acids. CDR3 DNA: TGTGCCAGCAGCTTAGGGACAGCCTATGGCTACACCTTC. Protein: CASSLGTAYGYTF.

The chain couples TRBV7-9 to TRBJ2-2; maybe TRBD1 (6 bases). CDR3 length: 15 amino acids. The V gene's germline CDR1 is SEHNR and CDR2 FQNEAQ (reference sequence). Trimming shortened V by 5 bases and J by 5 bases, and 15 bases separated the two germline ends. The CDR3 loop reads CASSTQDRRTGELFF. In DNA form, the CDR3 reads TGTGCCAGCAGCACCCAGGACAGACGAACCGGGGAGCTGTTTTTT. The whole variable domain, remainder taken from reference TRBV7-9 and TRBJ2-2, is DTGVSQNPRHKITKRGQNVTFRCDPISEHNRLYWYRQTLGQGPEFLTYFQNEAQLEKSRLLSDRFSAERPKGSFSTLEIQRTEQGDSAMYLCASSTQDRRTGELFFGEGSRLTVL.

J is TRBJ1-5 and V is TRBV29-1; D not resolved. The CDR3 is made up of 14 amino acids. In germline, CDR1 is SQVTM, CDR2 ANQGSEA. V gave up 5 bases and J gave up 7 bases, with 18 bases separating them. The CDR3 nucleotides are TGCAGCGTTAGGACCCTCGGGGTTGACCAGCCCCAGCATTTT. Its translation is CSVRTLGVDQPQHF.

V usage is TRBV10-2 and J usage is TRBJ1-3, with D possibly matching TRBD1 (6 bases). CDR3 length: 15 amino acids. Trimming took off 5 bases at V and 2 bases at J, with 13 bases between the two ends. CDR1 and CDR2 (germline): WSHSY, SAAADI. The CDR3 loop is CASSSLDRPGNTIYF. The CDR3 nucleotides are TGCGCCAGCAGTTCTCTGGACAGACCTGGAAACACCATATATTTT.

The rearrangement joins TRBV2 to TRBJ1-2; 9 bases line up with TRBD1. This CDR3 has 16 amino acids. Germline CDR1 SNHLY, CDR2 FYNNEI. The trim removed 4 bases at V and 5 bases at J, leaving 11 bases unmatched. The chain's CDR3 is CASSGTQGQGIYGYTF. The CDR3 coding sequence is TGTGCCAGCAGTGGGACCCAGGGACAGGGCATATATGGCTACACCTTC.